The 24 T cell receptor beta chains listed next were all sequenced from one sample in a study of cytomegalovirus exposure and HLA in healthy donors. Profiling relied on immunoSEQ multiplex PCR, and the TCRdb table lists in-frame clones only, not all of them. Found here are roughly 150,000 clones, approximately 96% of them singletons; the top ten hold 0.89%. The specimen sequenced was PBMCs. Receptors were obtained from a woman between 18 and 29 years old in good health and CMV-seronegative.

V usage is TRBV9 and J usage is TRBJ1-3; D unclear. CDR3 length: 16 amino acids. Germline V gene lookup returns CDR1 SGDLS and CDR2 YYNGEE. Trimming took 2 bases from V and 0 from J, leaving 12 bases between them. The CDR3 loop reads CASSVFDTSSGNTIYF. Here the CDR3 DNA reads TGTGCCAGCAGCGTTTTTGATACGAGCTCTGGAAACACCATATATTTT.

The J gene is TRBJ2-3, the V gene TRBV6-4; D gene uncertain. CDR3 size: 15 residues. CDR1 is MRHNA, CDR2 SNTAGT, per germline. Trimming shortened V by 0 bases and J by 4 bases, and 11 bases separated the two germline ends. CDR3 nucleotides: TGTGCCAGCAGTGACTCGGTGGGCCGCGCAGATACGCAGTATTTT. Protein: CASSDSVGRADTQYF.

This sequence joins TRBV6-5 and TRBJ2-7, with TRBD2 identical over 10 bases. The CDR3 contains 15 residues. Germline CDR1 is MNHEY and CDR2 is SVGAGI. Losses at the gene ends were 5 bases for V and 3 bases for J; bases not matched to a gene: 7. For the CDR3, the DNA is TGTGCCAGCAGTCGATCTAGCGGGGGAGGCTACGAGCAGTACTTC. It specifies CASSRSSGGGYEQYF.

This chain connects TRBV7-9 to TRBJ2-7; D is perhaps TRBD2 (6 bases). CDR3 size: 13 residues. V was pared by 3 bases and J by 4 bases, with 10 bases between. Germline lookup yields CDR1 SEHNR and CDR2 FQNEAQ (reference sequence). Here the CDR3 DNA reads TGTGCCAGCAGCTTGGAGGGGTGGTACGAGCAGTACTTC. Translated: CASSLEGWYEQYF.

The V and J genes are TRBV6-5 and TRBJ2-2, with D possibly matching TRBD2 (6 bases). The germline V and J ends were trimmed by 4 bases and 3 bases, with 12 bases remaining between them. Germline loops: CDR1 MNHEY, CDR2 SVGAGI. The CDR3 extends over 15 amino acids. The CDR3 is CASSSTGTHTGELFF. CDR3 bases: TGTGCCAGCAGTTCTACCGGGACTCACACCGGGGAGCTGTTTTTT.

This chain connects TRBV7-6 to TRBJ2-3; 12 bases are a match to TRBD2. The length of the CDR3 is 16 residues. Germline trimming cut 1 base from V and 1 base from J; bases unmatched to any gene: 0. Germline V gene lookup returns CDR1 SGHVS and CDR2 FNYEAQ. The CDR3 DNA sequence: TGTGCCAGCAGCTTAGGACTAGCGGGGGGCACAGATACGCAGTATTTT. Translating gives CASSLGLAGGTDTQYF.

This clone was detected only once. The chain joins TRBV5-1 to TRBJ2-7, with a weak D call TRBD1 (5 bases). The V end was cut by 3 bases, the J end by 3 bases, with 10 bases between. Germline V gives CDR1 SGHRS, CDR2 YFSETQ. The CDR3 covers 13 residues. For the CDR3, the DNA is TGCGCCAGCAGCTGGGAACAGGACTACGAGCAGTACTTC. Residues: CASSWEQDYEQYF.

This clone was detected only once. The V and J genes are TRBV25-1 and TRBJ1-5; 11 bases line up with TRBD1. Germline CDR1 reads MGHDK; CDR2 reads SYGVNS. The CDR3 extends over 15 amino acids. V was clipped by 4 bases and J by 9 bases; unmatched bases: 8. The CDR3 reads CASSGTGGGRGPQHF. The DNA of the CDR3 is TGTGCCAGCAGTGGGACAGGGGGCGGGAGGGGGCCCCAGCATTTT.

This sequence joins TRBV4-3 and TRBJ1-2; D is possibly TRBD1 (5 bases). The CDR3 is 15 amino acids. CDR1 and CDR2 (germline): LGHNA, YSLEER. Trimming pared 4 bases from V and 4 bases from J, leaving 16 bases between. The CDR3 DNA is TGCGCCAGCAGCCCTCAGACAGATGGATTCTATGGCTACACCTTC. This sequence encodes CASSPQTDGFYGYTF.

The genes are TRBV5-6 and TRBJ2-1, with 8 bases matching TRBD2. V gave up 0 bases and J gave up 0 bases; unmatched junction bases: 8. This CDR3 has 18 residues. Germline loops: CDR1 SGHDT, CDR2 YYEEEE. The CDR3 loop reads CASSLGAGTRSSYNEQFF. CDR3 DNA: TGTGCCAGCAGCTTGGGGGCGGGGACTAGGAGCTCCTACAATGAGCAGTTCTTC.

This sequence joins TRBV7-3 and TRBJ2-7, with 11 bases that match TRBD2. Germline V gene sequence: CDR1 SGHTA, CDR2 FQGTGA. There are 15 residues in the CDR3. Trimming took 2 bases from V and 5 from J; bases not matched to a gene: 5. CDR3 in DNA: TGTGCCAGCAGCTTAGGGCTAGCGGGGGGCGACGAGCAGTACTTC. This codes for CASSLGLAGGDEQYF.

Details on this clone: At one end the junction does not follow the germline gene, possibly because of a read error. Other DNA sequences in the same sample also yield this CDR3. The J gene is TRBJ2-4, the V gene TRBV13, with a weak D call TRBD2 (5 bases). The CDR3 length is 15 residues. The germline gives CDR1 PRHDT, CDR2 FYEKMQ (reference sequence). CDR3 sequence: CASSLFSVGKNIQYF. In DNA, the CDR3 is TGTGCCAGTAGCTTATTTAGCGTCGGCAAAAACATTCAGTACTTC. The full variable domain, with the rest looked up from reference TRBV13 and TRBJ2-4, is AAGVIQSPRHLIKEKRETATLKCYPIPRHDTVYWYQQGPGQDPQFLISFYEKMQSDKGSIPDRFSAQQFSDYHSELNMSSLELGDSALYFCASSLFSVGKNIQYFGAGTRLSVL.

The chain recombines TRBV5-4 with TRBJ2-5, with TRBD1 identical over 10 bases. Germline-derived CDR1 and CDR2 are SGHNT and YYREEE (reference sequence). J lost 1 base, V lost 4 bases, and 4 bases had no gene match. The CDR3 is 15 amino acids. As DNA, the CDR3 is TGTGCCAGCAGCCCCTGGACAGGGGGCCAAGAGACCCAGTACTTC. Its translation: CASSPWTGGQETQYF.

Turning to this clone: Distinct nucleotide sequences in the sample also encode this CDR3. The DNA of the CDR3 is TGTGCCAGCAGTAGGACAGGAGCTAACTATGGCTACACCTTC. Translation gives CASSRTGANYGYTF. V and J are TRBV27 and TRBJ1-2; 7 bases match TRBD1. With 5 bases clipped from V and 0 bases from J, the junction kept 3 bases outside the gene matches. The CDR3 is 14 residues long. The germline V gene encodes CDR1 MNHEY and CDR2 SMNVEV (reference sequence).

The rearrangement joins TRBV5-1 to TRBJ1-1, with 7 bases matching TRBD1. J lost 0 bases, V lost 4 bases, and 6 bases had no gene match. Per germline, CDR1 SGHRS and CDR2 YFSETQ. This CDR3 is built from 15 residues. CDR3 loop: CASSGGQRLNTEAFF. CDR3 DNA sequence: TGCGCCAGCAGCGGGGGACAGAGACTGAACACTGAAGCTTTCTTT.

V usage is TRBV5-1 and J usage is TRBJ2-1; D is possibly TRBD1 (5 bases). Germline CDR1 reads SGHRS; CDR2 reads YFSETQ. V lost 1 base and J lost 8, with 16 bases in between. The CDR3 is 15 residues long. CDR3 amino acids: CASSLYGAGRDEQFF. The CDR3 DNA sequence: TGCGCCAGCAGCTTGTATGGGGCCGGTCGGGATGAGCAGTTCTTC.

J is TRBJ1-1 and V is TRBV6-5, with 12 bases aligning to TRBD1. Germline V gives CDR1 MNHEY, CDR2 SVGAGI. The CDR3 is 15 amino acids. Trimming took 0 bases from V and 9 from J; bases not matched to a gene: 5. CDR3 protein: CASSYSRDRGQQAFF. CDR3 coding DNA: TGTGCCAGCAGTTACTCGAGGGACAGGGGGCAACAAGCTTTCTTT.

This chain links TRBV4-3 with TRBJ2-2; 9 positions agree with TRBD1. Germline-derived CDR1 and CDR2 are LGHNA and YSLEER. Germline trimming cut 5 bases from V and 7 bases from J; bases unmatched to any gene: 8. CDR3 length: 15 amino acids. CDR3 amino acids: CASSTRQGEGGELFF. CDR3 bases: TGCGCCAGCAGCACACGACAGGGGGAGGGCGGGGAGCTGTTTTTT.

The chain recombines TRBV27 with TRBJ2-2, with a possible D match to TRBD2 (5 bases). In germline, CDR1 is MNHEY, CDR2 SMNVEV (reference sequence). The CDR3 covers 13 residues. The V gene lost 5 bases and the J gene lost 5 bases, with 9 bases spanning the gap. CDR3 sequence: CASSPDFTGELFF. Here the CDR3 DNA reads TGTGCCAGCAGTCCGGACTTTACCGGGGAGCTGTTTTTT.

The gene calls are TRBV4-2 and TRBJ2-6; D remains ambiguous. Deletions cut 1 base from V and 3 bases from J, with 10 bases between. In germline, CDR1 is LGHNA, CDR2 YNFKEQ. The CDR3 consists of 16 residues. The CDR3 nucleotides read TGTGCCAGCAGCCAAGCCCAGGTTGGTGGGGCCAACGTCCTGACTTTC. Translating it yields CASSQAQVGGANVLTF.

V usage is TRBV19 and J usage is TRBJ2-1, with TRBD2 matching over 7 bases. There are 15 residues in the CDR3. CDR1 is LNHDA, CDR2 SQIVND, per germline (reference sequence). V shed 1 base and J 0 bases; nucleotides not matched to a gene: 0. For the CDR3, the DNA is TGTGCCAGTAGTATAGCTAGCGGCTCCTACAATGAGCAGTTCTTC. This gives the protein CASSIASGSYNEQFF.

The V and J genes are TRBV19 and TRBJ2-2, with a weak D call TRBD1 (6 bases). The CDR3 sequence is 15 residues long. Germline CDR1 LNHDA, CDR2 SQIVND (reference sequence). With 6 bases removed from V and 4 bases from J, the gap between germline ends came to 15 bases. CDR3 coding DNA: TGTGCCAGTAGAAGGGCAGGGGTCTCCACCGGGGAGCTGTTTTTT. Amino acids: CASRRAGVSTGELFF. Looking up the rest from reference TRBV19 and TRBJ2-2 gives the full variable domain: DGGITQSPKYLFRKEGQNVTLSCEQNLNHDAMYWYRQDPGQGLRLIYYSQIVNDFQKGDIAEGYSVSREKKESFPLTVTSAQKNPTAFYLCASRRAGVSTGELFFGEGSRLTVL.

The chain couples TRBV19 to TRBJ2-2, with a possible D match to TRBD2 (6 bases). The CDR3 extends over 14 amino acids. CDR1 is LNHDA and CDR2 is SQIVND in the germline V gene (reference sequence). Trimming left V 7 bases short and J 1 base short, with 10 bases between. CDR3: CASTGVQNTGELFF. CDR3 nucleotide sequence: TGTGCCAGTACGGGGGTCCAGAACACCGGGGAGCTGTTTTTT.

The CDR3 nucleotides read TGTGCCAGCAGCCTAGGCCGGTGGCGGGGGCGAAACACCGGGGAGCTGTTTTTT. Translating it yields CASSLGRWRGRNTGELFF. The rearrangement uses TRBV7-2 and TRBJ2-2, with TRBD2 as a possible D gene (7 bases). The CDR3 extends over 18 amino acids. Germline V lookup: CDR1 SGHTA, CDR2 FQGNSA. Trimming removed 5 bases from V and 2 bases from J, with 21 bases in between.